The 14 T cell receptor beta chains below were found in one sample sequenced in a study of T cells in Graves' hyperthyroidism and ophthalmopathy. RNA transcripts provided the source from which TCR beta CDR3 regions were amplified. In the first-round RT-PCR of the TCR CDR3, the HTBI primer set was used. TCRdb analysed the multiplex PCR reads with MiXCR anew, one entry per CDR3 protein. The table lists 550,000 to 700,000 distinct CDR3 sequences, 14% to 15% of them singletons. The sample was blood. These receptors all stem from a woman aged 40 to 50 with Graves' ophthalmopathy.

This clonotype was observed many times. The genes are TRBV7-9 and TRBJ1-2; D is undetermined. The germline V and J ends were trimmed by 1 base and 6 bases, with 9 bases remaining between them. Germline V CDR1 and CDR2: SEHNR, FQNEAQ (reference sequence). The CDR3 contains 13 residues. The CDR3 spells CASSLDSSDGYTF. CDR3 nucleotides: TGTGCCAGCAGCTTAGACAGCTCCGATGGCTACACCTTC.

This clonotype was found many times. The chain joins TRBV28 to TRBJ1-1; D remains unclear. The CDR3 is 16 residues long. Germline values: CDR1 MDHEN, CDR2 SYDVKM. The ends were cut back, 3 bases at V and 2 bases at J, with 16 bases in the middle. The CDR3: CASSFTSRQSNTEAFF. The CDR3 DNA follows: TGTGCCAGCAGTTTTACGAGCCGGCAGAGCAACACTGAAGCTTTCTTT. The full variable domain, completed using reference TRBV28 and TRBJ1-1, is DVKVTQSSRYLVKRTGEKVFLECVQDMDHENMFWYRQDPGLGLRLIYFSYDVKMKEKGDIPEGYSVSREKKERFSLILESASTNQTSMYLCASSFTSRQSNTEAFFGQGTRLTVV.

This clonotype was detected ten times or more. The chain employs TRBV18 and TRBJ1-1; D may be TRBD1 (6 bases). Germline CDR1 KGHSH, CDR2 LQKENI. CDR3 size: 16 residues. V lost 1 base, J lost 1 base, and 13 bases lay in between. CDR3 sequence reads: CASSPRSQGSNTEAFF. The CDR3 nucleotides read TGTGCCAGCTCACCACGGAGTCAGGGGTCGAACACTGAAGCTTTCTTT.

The genes are TRBV27 and TRBJ1-2; TRBD1 might be the D (5 bases). Per germline, CDR1 MNHEY and CDR2 SMNVEV (reference sequence). The CDR3 covers 14 residues. Trimming shortened V by 6 bases and J by 4 bases, and 15 bases separated the two germline ends. The CDR3 protein is CASSPKGMSYGYTF. The CDR3 DNA reads as TGTGCCAGCAGCCCTAAGGGGATGAGCTATGGCTACACCTTC.

This clonotype was counted many times. This chain links TRBV6-2 or TRBV6-3 with TRBJ2-2; 8 positions agree with TRBD2. CDR1 and CDR2 from the germline V gene are MNHEY and SVGEGT. The CDR3 is 16 residues long. Germline trimming cut 2 bases from V and 0 bases from J; bases unmatched to any gene: 2. The DNA of the CDR3 is TGTGCCAGCAGTTACCCGGGACTAGCGAACACCGGGGAGCTGTTTTTT. Its translation is CASSYPGLANTGELFF.

The sample holds many counts of this clonotype. V is TRBV11-2 and J is TRBJ1-5; 9 bases fit TRBD1. CDR3 length: 16 amino acids. Trimming cost V 3 bases and J 4 bases; bases outside gene matches: 7. CDR1 and CDR2 from the germline V gene are SGHAT and FQNNGV. CDR3 sequence reads: CASSFNRGRGNQPQHF. The CDR3 nucleotides are TGTGCCAGCAGCTTTAACAGGGGGCGCGGGAATCAGCCCCAGCATTTT.

V and J are TRBV4-2 and TRBJ2-4; D is unclear. Deletions cut 1 base from V and 2 bases from J, with 15 bases between. There are 17 residues in the CDR3. CDR1 LGHNA and CDR2 YNFKEQ come from the germline V gene. CDR3 DNA: TGTGCCAGCAGCCAAGTGTCCCCCATAAGTTCCAAAAACATTCAGTACTTC. Translated, it gives CASSQVSPISSKNIQYF.

This clonotype occurred many times. At one end the junction does not follow the germline gene, possibly because of a read error. The chain joins TRBV20-1 to TRBJ2-4; D not resolved. The germline V gene has CDR1 DFQATT and CDR2 SNEGSKA (reference sequence). The CDR3 covers 14 residues. CDR3 DNA sequence: TGCAGTGCTGGGCGTGGATCGGCCAAAAGCATTCAGTACTTC. It codes for CSAGRGSAKSIQYF.

The J gene is TRBJ1-2, the V gene TRBV11-1, with 12 bases that match TRBD1. Germline V gives CDR1 SGHAT, CDR2 FQDESV (reference sequence). The V segment lost 5 bases and the J segment 0 bases; nucleotides outside the gene matches: 7. The CDR3 loop spans 17 amino acids. CDR3 region: CASSPGTGGFTNYGYTF. The CDR3 DNA is TGTGCCAGCAGCCCTGGGACAGGGGGCTTCACTAACTATGGCTACACCTTC.

Many counts were recorded for this clonotype. The chain employs TRBV7-3 and TRBJ2-5; 9 bases are shared with TRBD2. This CDR3 contains 13 residues. Trimming at V came to 5 bases and at J to 7 bases, leaving 5 bases not matched to a gene. The V gene's germline CDR1 is SGHTA and CDR2 FQGTGA. DNA for the CDR3: TGTGCCAGCAGCATTAGCGGGAGCGGGACCCAGTACTTC. Its protein is CASSISGSGTQYF. Filled out from reference TRBV7-3 and TRBJ2-5, the complete variable domain reads GAGVSQTPSNKVTEKGKYVELRCDPISGHTALYWYRQSLGQGPEFLIYFQGTGAADDSGLPNDRFFAVRPEGSVSTLKIQRTERGDSAVYLCASSISGSGTQYFGPGTRLLVL.

This clonotype was observed many times. The J gene is TRBJ2-5, the V gene TRBV7-7; D may be TRBD1 (5 bases). The V end was cut by 6 bases, the J end by 4 bases, with 9 bases between. The CDR3 is made up of 12 amino acids. CDR1 and CDR2 from the germline V gene are SSHAT and FNYEAQ (reference sequence). Here the CDR3 DNA reads TGTGCCAGCAGTTCCACAGGAGAGACCCAGTACTTC. This codes for CASSSTGETQYF.

This sequence joins TRBV4-2 and TRBJ1-2; D is uncertain. Trimming removed 0 bases at V and 4 bases at J, with 15 bases between. Germline CDR1 and CDR2: LGHNA and YNFKEQ. This CDR3 is built from 16 residues. The CDR3: CASSQEGRTTLYGYTF. DNA of the CDR3: TGTGCCAGCAGCCAAGAAGGCCGGACCACTCTCTATGGCTACACCTTC.

J is TRBJ2-7 and V is TRBV7-9; tentative D call: TRBD1 (6 bases). This CDR3 has 16 residues. The ends were cut back, 5 bases at V and 4 bases at J, with 21 bases in the middle. The V gene's germline CDR1 is SEHNR and CDR2 FQNEAQ (reference sequence). The CDR3 is CASSPPPLQGIYEQYF. The CDR3 nucleotides are TGTGCCAGCAGCCCCCCACCACTACAGGGAATATACGAGCAGTACTTC.

As for this clonotype: It may be a read error: a sequence one base away is much more abundant. CDR3 DNA sequence: TGTGCCGGCAGCTCCACAGGGCCCGTTTACGAGCAGTACTTC. Its protein product is CAGSSTGPVYEQYF. The chain employs TRBV7-9 and TRBJ2-7, with D tentatively TRBD1 (6 bases). The length of the CDR3 is 14 residues. From germline, CDR1 is SEHNR and CDR2 FQNEAQ (reference sequence).